This TCR beta chain derives from a study of technical replicates of blood from a handful of donors. The CDR3 is made up of 14 amino acids. V lost 5 bases and J 2 bases, leaving 10 bases between the germline ends. Germline V gives CDR1 MDHEN, CDR2 SYDVKM. The repertoire was sequenced with immunoSEQ multiplex PCR; TCRdb's copy has only in-frame clones and lacks some. The table includes about 75,000 clones, about nine tenths detected once. The sample was T cells isolated from PBMCs. This TCR was sampled from a human donor in good health. Some clones in this sample may be carry-over from other donors' samples. The chain combines TRBV28 with TRBJ1-5; D not resolved. CDR3 amino acids: CASSPPGGNQPQHF. Here the CDR3 DNA reads TGTGCCAGCAGTCCCCCCGGGGGCAATCAGCCCCAGCATTTT.